This TCR beta chain derives from a study of human T cells and chemical hapten exposure. A single count supports this clonotype. Total RNA was isolated from unfractionated whole blood. With 1 base removed from V and 6 bases from J, the gap between germline ends came to 8 bases. Germline CDR1 is SGHVS and CDR2 is FNYEAQ. The CDR3 consists of 13 residues. TCRdb independently ran MiXCR on the 5' RACE reads; one entry per CDR3 protein. The sample contains tens of thousands of distinct CDR3 sequences, 15% to 20% of which appear only once. The V and J genes are TRBV7-6 and TRBJ2-3; D gene uncertain. The sequence was obtained from a female donor in good health. The CDR3 spells CASSLVGQDTQYF. The DNA of the CDR3 is TGTGCCAGCAGCTTAGTCGGTCAGGATACGCAGTATTTT.